These T cell receptor beta chains were read from a single sample in a study of blood T cell repertoires in COVID-19. Here immunoSEQ multiplex PCR was the method, and the copy in TCRdb shows in-frame clones only, minus some. The table shows 120,000 to 150,000 clones, with 84% occurring only once. Sequenced sample: peripheral blood. The receptor set was obtained from a woman between 45 and 60 years old in a cohort sampled during active or convalescent COVID-19. The CDR3 runs from the conserved cysteine through the conserved F or W.

v_call,cdr3_aa
TRBV30,CASTGEIGNTIYF
TRBV4-2,CASSQDPSPGSYEQYF
TRBV5-1,CASSLAPGKSSGNTIYF
TRBV3-1/TRBV3-2,CASSTQTGGFFGTQYF
TRBV5-6,CASSLDFTTDTQYF
TRBV19,CASKWQSNTEAFF
TRBV18,CASSQTETLEAFF
TRBV6-5,CASSYSNRPAWEQYF
TRBV6-1,CASSGASGGDLRETQYF
TRBV6-1,CASSDGQGRTSIGNQPQHF
TRBV5-6,CASSSGTGGEQYF
TRBV3-1/TRBV3-2,CASSLQGGGNYGYTF
TRBV7-2,CASRHPGTSGGNEQFF
TRBV4-3,CASSQGVVRGAFF
TRBV6-2/TRBV6-3,CASRPRLAGGITDTQYF
TRBV5-1,CASSPDGGGDTQYF
TRBV21-1,CASSKGGQLQHF
TRBV2,CASSEVSGFDFPGTIYF
TRBV30,CAATGTNEKLFF
TRBV11-2,CASSLQPVAGLNSPLHF
TRBV29-1,CSVVTSGGPTYEQYF
TRBV5-1,CASSFKQGNTGELFF
TRBV19,CASSDTGPRDNEQFF
TRBV3-1/TRBV3-2,CASSQDLYGYTF
TRBV19,CASSIWGRGKVGYTF
TRBV29-1,CSAAPSQETQYF
TRBV18,CASSQGLSSYNEQFF
TRBV4-3,CASSQALAGGTEAFF
TRBV6-4,CASIPPQGETQYF
TRBV5-8,CASSMTGWEAFF
TRBV5-1,CASSRSGTANSPLHF
TRBV6-5,CASSQQKEAGNTIYF
TRBV9,CASSVDSSTEAFF
TRBV6-5,CASSYSGPSLGTIYF
TRBV11-3,CASSCTGPLGYEQYF
TRBV7-2,CASSSTGLALQPQHF
TRBV5-1,CVSSSQSGFQETQYF
TRBV14,CASSQLRGTEAFF
TRBV2,CAGGSQANEKLFF